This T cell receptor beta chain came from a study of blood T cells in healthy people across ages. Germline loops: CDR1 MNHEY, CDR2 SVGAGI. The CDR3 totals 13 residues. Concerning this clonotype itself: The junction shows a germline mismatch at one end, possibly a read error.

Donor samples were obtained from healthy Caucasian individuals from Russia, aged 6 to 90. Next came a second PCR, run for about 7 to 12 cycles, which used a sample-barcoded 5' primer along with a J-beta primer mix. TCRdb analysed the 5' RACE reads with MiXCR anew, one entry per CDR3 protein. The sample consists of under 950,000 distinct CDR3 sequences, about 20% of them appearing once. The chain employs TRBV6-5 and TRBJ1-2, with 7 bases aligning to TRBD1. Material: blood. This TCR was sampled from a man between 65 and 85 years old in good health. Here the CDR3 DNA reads TGTGCCAGCAAGAAGGGGGCTAACTTTGGCTACACCTTC. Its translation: CASKKGANFGYTF.